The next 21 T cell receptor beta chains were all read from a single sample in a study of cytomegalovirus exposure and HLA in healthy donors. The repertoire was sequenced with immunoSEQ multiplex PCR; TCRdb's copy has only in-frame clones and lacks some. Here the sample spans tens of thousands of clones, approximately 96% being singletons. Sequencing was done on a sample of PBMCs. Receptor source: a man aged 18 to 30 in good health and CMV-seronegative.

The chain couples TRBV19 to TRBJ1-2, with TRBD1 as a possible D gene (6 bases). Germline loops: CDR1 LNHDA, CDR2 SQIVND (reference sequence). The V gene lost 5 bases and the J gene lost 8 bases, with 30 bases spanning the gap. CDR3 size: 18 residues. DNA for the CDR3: TGTGCCAGTAGTGGGCATTTCAGGGGCCTCGAACCGTATGGGGGCTACACCTTC. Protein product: CASSGHFRGLEPYGGYTF.

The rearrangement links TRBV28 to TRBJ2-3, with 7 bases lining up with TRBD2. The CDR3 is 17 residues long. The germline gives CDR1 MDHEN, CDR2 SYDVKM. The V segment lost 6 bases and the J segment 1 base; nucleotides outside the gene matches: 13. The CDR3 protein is CASSPALLAEGTDTQYF. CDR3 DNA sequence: TGTGCCAGCAGCCCCGCCCTTCTAGCGGAGGGCACAGATACGCAGTATTTT.

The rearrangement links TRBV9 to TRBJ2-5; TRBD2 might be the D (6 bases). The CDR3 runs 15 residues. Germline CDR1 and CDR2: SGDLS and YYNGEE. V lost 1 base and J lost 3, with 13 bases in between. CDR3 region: CASSVSTSWKETQYF. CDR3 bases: TGTGCCAGCAGCGTATCGACTAGTTGGAAAGAGACCCAGTACTTC. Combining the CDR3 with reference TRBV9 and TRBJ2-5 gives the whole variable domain DSGVTQTPKHLITATGQRVTLRCSPRSGDLSVYWYQQSLDQGLQFLIQYYNGEERAKGNILERFSAQQFPDLHSELNLSSLELGDSALYFCASSVSTSWKETQYFGPGTRLLVL.

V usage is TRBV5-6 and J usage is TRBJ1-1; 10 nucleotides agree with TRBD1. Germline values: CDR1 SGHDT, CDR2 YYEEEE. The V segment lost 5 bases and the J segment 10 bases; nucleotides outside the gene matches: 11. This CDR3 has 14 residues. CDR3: CASSPGQGSRRAFF. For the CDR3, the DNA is TGTGCCAGCAGTCCGGGACAGGGGAGCAGGCGAGCTTTCTTT. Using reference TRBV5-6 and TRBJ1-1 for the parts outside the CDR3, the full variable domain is DAGVTQSPTHLIKTRGQQVTLRCSPKSGHDTVSWYQQALGQGPQFIFQYYEEEERQRGNFPDRFSGHQFPNYSSELNVNALLLGDSALYLCASSPGQGSRRAFFGQGTRLTVV.

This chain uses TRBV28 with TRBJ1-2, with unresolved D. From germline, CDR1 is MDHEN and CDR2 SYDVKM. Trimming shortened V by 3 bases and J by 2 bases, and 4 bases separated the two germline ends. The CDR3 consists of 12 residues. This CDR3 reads CASSLQNYGYTF. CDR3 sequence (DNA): TGTGCCAGCAGTTTGCAGAACTATGGCTACACCTTC.

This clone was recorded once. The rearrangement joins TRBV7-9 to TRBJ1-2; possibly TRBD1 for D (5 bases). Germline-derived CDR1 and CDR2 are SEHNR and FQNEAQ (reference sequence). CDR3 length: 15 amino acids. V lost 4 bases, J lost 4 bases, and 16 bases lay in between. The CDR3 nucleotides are TGTGCCAGCAGCTCCCCTCTCGGGGGAGGCTATGGCTACACCTTC. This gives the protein CASSSPLGGGYGYTF.

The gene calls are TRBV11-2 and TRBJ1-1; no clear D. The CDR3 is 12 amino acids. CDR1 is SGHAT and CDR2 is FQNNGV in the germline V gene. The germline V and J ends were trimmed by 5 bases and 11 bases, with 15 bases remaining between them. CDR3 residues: CASSADGPSAFF. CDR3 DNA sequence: TGTGCCAGCAGCGCTGATGGGCCGTCGGCTTTCTTT.

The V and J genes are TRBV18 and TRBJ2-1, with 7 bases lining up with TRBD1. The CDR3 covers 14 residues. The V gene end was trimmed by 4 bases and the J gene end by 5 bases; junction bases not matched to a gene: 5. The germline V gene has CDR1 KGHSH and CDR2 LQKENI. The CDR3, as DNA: TGTGCCAGCTCACTTGGACAGGAGCACAATGAGCAGTTCTTC. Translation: CASSLGQEHNEQFF. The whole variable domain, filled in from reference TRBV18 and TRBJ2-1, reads NAGVMQNPRHLVRRRGQEARLRCSPMKGHSHVYWYRQLPEEGLKFMVYLQKENIIDESGMPKERFSAEFPKEGPSILRIQQVVRGDSAAYFCASSLGQEHNEQFFGPGTRLTVL.

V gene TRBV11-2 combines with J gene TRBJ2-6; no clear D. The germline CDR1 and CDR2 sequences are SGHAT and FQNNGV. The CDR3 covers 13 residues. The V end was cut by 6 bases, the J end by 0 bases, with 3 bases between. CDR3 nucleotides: TGTGCCAGCAGGTACTCTGGGGCCAACGTCCTGACTTTC. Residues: CASRYSGANVLTF.

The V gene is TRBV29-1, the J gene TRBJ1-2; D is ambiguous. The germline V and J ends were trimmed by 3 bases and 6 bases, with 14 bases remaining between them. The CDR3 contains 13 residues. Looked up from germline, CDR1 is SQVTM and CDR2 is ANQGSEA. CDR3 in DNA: TGCAGCGTTGATACACAGTGGGTTAATGGCTACACCTTC. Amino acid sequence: CSVDTQWVNGYTF.

The DNA for the CDR3 is TGCGCCAGCAGCCAAGATGTAGTCTACGAGCAGTACTTC. This codes for CASSQDVVYEQYF. V and J are TRBV4-1 and TRBJ2-7, with D unresolved. The CDR3 extends over 13 amino acids. Trimming pared 0 bases from V and 3 bases from J, leaving 6 bases between. Looked up from germline, CDR1 is MGHRA and CDR2 is YSYEKL.

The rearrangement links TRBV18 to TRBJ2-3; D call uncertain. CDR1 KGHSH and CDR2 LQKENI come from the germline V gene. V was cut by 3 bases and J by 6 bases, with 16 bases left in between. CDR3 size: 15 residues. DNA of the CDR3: TGTGCCAGCTCACCGGTGGGCGACACCTCCGATACGCAGTATTTT. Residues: CASSPVGDTSDTQYF. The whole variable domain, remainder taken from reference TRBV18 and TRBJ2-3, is NAGVMQNPRHLVRRRGQEARLRCSPMKGHSHVYWYRQLPEEGLKFMVYLQKENIIDESGMPKERFSAEFPKEGPSILRIQQVVRGDSAAYFCASSPVGDTSDTQYFGPGTRLTVL.

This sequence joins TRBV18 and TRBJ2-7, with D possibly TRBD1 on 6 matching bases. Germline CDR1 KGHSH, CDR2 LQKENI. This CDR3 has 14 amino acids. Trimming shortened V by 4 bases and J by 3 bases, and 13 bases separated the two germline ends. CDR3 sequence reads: CASSLNRDLYEQYF. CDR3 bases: TGTGCCAGCTCACTCAACAGGGACCTCTACGAGCAGTACTTC.

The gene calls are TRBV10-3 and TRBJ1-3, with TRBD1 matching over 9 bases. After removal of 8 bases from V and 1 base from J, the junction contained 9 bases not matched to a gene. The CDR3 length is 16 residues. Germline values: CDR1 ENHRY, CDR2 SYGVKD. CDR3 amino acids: CAIRRTGDFSGNTIYF. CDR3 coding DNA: TGTGCCATCCGTCGGACAGGGGATTTTTCTGGAAACACCATATATTTT.

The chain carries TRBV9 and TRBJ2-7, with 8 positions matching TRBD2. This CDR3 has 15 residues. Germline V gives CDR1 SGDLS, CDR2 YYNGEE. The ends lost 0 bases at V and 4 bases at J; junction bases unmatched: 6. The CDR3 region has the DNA TGTGCCAGCAGCGTAGACGGCGGGGGGATATACGAGCAGTACTTC. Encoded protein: CASSVDGGGIYEQYF.

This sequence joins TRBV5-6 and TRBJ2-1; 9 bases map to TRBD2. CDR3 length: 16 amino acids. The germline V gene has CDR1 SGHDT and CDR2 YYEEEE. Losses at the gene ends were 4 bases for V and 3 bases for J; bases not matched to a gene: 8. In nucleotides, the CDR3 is TGTGCCAGCAGCGTGCCTAGCGGGGAGTACTACAATGAGCAGTTCTTC. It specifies CASSVPSGEYYNEQFF.

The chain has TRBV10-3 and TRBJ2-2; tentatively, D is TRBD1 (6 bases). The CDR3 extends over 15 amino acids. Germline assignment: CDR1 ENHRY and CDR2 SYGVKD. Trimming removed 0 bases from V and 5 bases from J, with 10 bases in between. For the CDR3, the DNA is TGTGCCATCAGTGAGTCGGGGGCGAGTACCGGGGAGCTGTTTTTT. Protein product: CAISESGASTGELFF.

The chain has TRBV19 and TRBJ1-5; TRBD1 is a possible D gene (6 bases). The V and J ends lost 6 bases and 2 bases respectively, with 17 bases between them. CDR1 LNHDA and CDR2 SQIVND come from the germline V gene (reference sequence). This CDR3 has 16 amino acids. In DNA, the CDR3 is TGTGCCAGTAGCTTCCCACAGGGACTAGGCAATCAGCCCCAGCATTTT. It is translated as CASSFPQGLGNQPQHF.

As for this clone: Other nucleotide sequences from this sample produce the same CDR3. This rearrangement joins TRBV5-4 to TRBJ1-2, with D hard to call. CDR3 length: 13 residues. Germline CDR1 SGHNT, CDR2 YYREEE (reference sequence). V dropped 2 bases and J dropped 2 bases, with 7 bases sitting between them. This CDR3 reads CASSLRGNYGYTF. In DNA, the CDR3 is TGTGCCAGCAGCTTACGAGGGAACTATGGCTACACCTTC.

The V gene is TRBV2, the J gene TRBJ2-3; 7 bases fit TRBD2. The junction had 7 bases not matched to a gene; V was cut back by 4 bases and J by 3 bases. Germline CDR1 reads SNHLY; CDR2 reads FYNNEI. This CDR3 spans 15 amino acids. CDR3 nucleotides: TGTGCCAGCAGTGGCTGGACTAGAGTGACAGATACGCAGTATTTT. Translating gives CASSGWTRVTDTQYF.

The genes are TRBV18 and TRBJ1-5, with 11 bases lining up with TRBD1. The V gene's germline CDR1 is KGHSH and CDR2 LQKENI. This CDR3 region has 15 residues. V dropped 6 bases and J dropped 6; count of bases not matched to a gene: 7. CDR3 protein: CASSPGQGAGQPQHF. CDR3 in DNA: TGTGCCAGCTCCCCAGGACAGGGGGCAGGTCAGCCCCAGCATTTT.